This passage covers 18 T cell receptor beta chains from one sample sequenced in a study of vaccination and CD4 T cells after COVID-19. Described treatment: roughly 10-day PBMC culture with coronavirus spike peptide pools or control peptides (ViraFEST assay). Their target antigens are unknown. Sequencing of DNA taken from cultured CD4+ T cells relied on the Oncomine TCR Beta short-read assay. TCRdb ran MiXCR on the PCR reads and lists one entry per CDR3 protein. The sample has under 11,000 distinct CDR3 sequences; about 69% are singletons. Sequencing was carried out using CD4+ T cells from blood, cultured in vitro. The receptors stem from a human donor who had recovered from COVID-19.

CDR3 bases: TGTGCCAGCAGCTTAGCGGGTCACCTAATTAATTCACCCCTCCACTTT. Translated: CASSLAGHLINSPLHF. The chain recombines TRBV7-2 with TRBJ1-6; D uncertain. The CDR3 consists of 16 residues. The V gene's germline CDR1 is SGHTA and CDR2 FQGNSA. The V gene lost 0 bases and the J gene lost 6 bases, with 12 bases spanning the gap.

This sequence joins TRBV19 and TRBJ1-5; TRBD1 aligns across 7 bases. Germline CDR1 LNHDA, CDR2 SQIVND (reference sequence). The CDR3 loop spans 16 amino acids. The V segment lost 7 bases and the J segment 1 base; nucleotides outside the gene matches: 10. The CDR3 sequence is CASIAQDRRSNQPQHF. CDR3 nucleotides: TGTGCCAGTATCGCCCAGGACAGGAGAAGCAATCAGCCCCAGCATTTT.

In its sample, this clonotype was seen a few times. The chain employs TRBV6-2 or TRBV6-3 and TRBJ2-5; no clear D. Germline lookup yields CDR1 MNHEY and CDR2 SVGEGT. CDR3 length: 15 residues. The V end lost 0 bases, the J end lost 5 bases, and 13 bases lay between the germline ends. CDR3 protein: CASSYSAALMETQYF. CDR3 DNA: TGTGCCAGCAGTTACTCGGCAGCGCTAATGGAGACCCAGTACTTC.

The chain is built from TRBV28 and TRBJ1-1; D possibly corresponds to TRBD1 (6 bases). The CDR3 has 17 residues. Germline CDR1 and CDR2: MDHEN and SYDVKM. The V gene lost 10 bases and the J gene lost 0 bases, with 24 bases spanning the gap. The CDR3 sequence is CATLYLGQGLMNTEAFF. The CDR3 region has the DNA TGTGCCACACTATATCTCGGGCAGGGGCTTATGAACACTGAAGCTTTCTTT.

Details on this clonotype: Since no conserved phenylalanine or tryptophan closes the CDR3, a read error is the likely cause. The V call is TRBV25-1, the J call TRBJ1-1; the match to TRBD1 covers 7 bases. The CDR3 sequence is 13 residues long. From germline, CDR1 is MGHDK and CDR2 SYGVNS. J lost 0 bases, V lost 6 bases, and 1 base had no gene match. CDR3 nucleotides: TGTGCCAGCAGGGACAGGTTGAACACTGAAGCTTTCTCT. The encoded protein is CASRDRLNTEAFS.

This chain links TRBV6-1 with TRBJ1-2; D might be TRBD1 (6 bases). The CDR3 loop spans 13 amino acids. Trimming took 8 bases from V and 5 from J, leaving 15 bases between them. The germline gives CDR1 MNHNS, CDR2 SASEGT. DNA for the CDR3: TGTGCCAGCTCCGGGGACACCGTGTATGGCTACACCTTC. Residues: CASSGDTVYGYTF.

The genes are TRBV21-1 and TRBJ1-2; the table's D call of TRBD1 was not tested on the DNA. TRBV21-1 is an annotated pseudogene. The CDR3 runs 15 residues. The DNA of the CDR3 is TGTGCCAGCAGCAAAGTTACAGGCGCCTGCTATGGCTACACCTTC. Translation: CASSKVTGACYGYTF.

This clonotype has just one count. The DNA of the CDR3 is TGCAGCGTTGAGTCTGGGACTAGCGGAAGCTACGAGCAGTACTTC. Translation: CSVESGTSGSYEQYF. V usage is TRBV29-1 and J usage is TRBJ2-7; TRBD2 matches at 11 bases. Germline loops: CDR1 SQVTM, CDR2 ANQGSEA. J was trimmed by 3 bases and V by 3 bases; bases with no gene match: 7. This CDR3 comprises 15 residues.

This clonotype was found a few times. The V gene is TRBV7-9, the J gene TRBJ2-2; D unclear. There are 15 residues in the CDR3. Between the trimmed V and J ends, which lost 6 bases and 3 bases, there was a span of 14 bases. CDR1 and CDR2 (germline): SEHNR, FQNEAQ (reference sequence). CDR3 sequence (DNA): TGTGCCAGCAGTTGGGTACTGGGCTACACCGGGGAGCTGTTTTTT. Its protein product is CASSWVLGYTGELFF.

V usage is TRBV28 and J usage is TRBJ1-5; possibly TRBD1 for D (6 bases). Germline CDR1 MDHEN, CDR2 SYDVKM. This CDR3 has 11 amino acids. The CDR3 protein is CACGGGQPQHF. CDR3 DNA sequence: TGTGCATGTGGGGGCGGACAGCCCCAGCATTTT.

The chain joins TRBV19 to TRBJ2-5; tentative D call: TRBD1 (5 bases). Germline V gives CDR1 LNHDA, CDR2 SQIVND (reference sequence). V gave up 4 bases and J gave up 2 bases, with 14 bases separating them. This CDR3 comprises 15 residues. The CDR3 is CASSKGAGVQETQYF. For the CDR3, the DNA is TGTGCCAGTAGTAAAGGGGCAGGAGTACAAGAGACCCAGTACTTC.

The chain employs TRBV20-1 and TRBJ1-5; TRBD1 aligns across 9 bases. The CDR3 has 17 amino acids. Trimming at V came to 6 bases and at J to 7 bases, leaving 19 bases not matched to a gene. Germline-derived CDR1 and CDR2 are DFQATT and SNEGSKA (reference sequence). The CDR3 region has the DNA TGCAGTGCAAAGAAACTGCTACGGACAGGGGTATCCCAGCCCCAGCATTTT. This translates into CSAKKLLRTGVSQPQHF.

The rearrangement joins TRBV30 to TRBJ1-1; tentative D call: TRBD1 (6 bases). Germline V gives CDR1 GTSNPN, CDR2 SVGIG (reference sequence). The length of the CDR3 is 12 residues. This CDR3 is CGGGGLNTEAFF. As DNA, the CDR3 is TGTGGAGGTGGGGGGCTGAACACTGAAGCTTTCTTT.

The chain joins TRBV6-5 to TRBJ2-5; no clear D gene. This CDR3 contains 13 residues. Trimming pared 0 bases from V and 5 bases from J, leaving 7 bases between. Germline V gene lookup returns CDR1 MNHEY and CDR2 SVGAGI. The CDR3 DNA follows: TGTGCCAGCAGTTACTCGGCAGGCGAGACCCAGTACTTC. Amino acids: CASSYSAGETQYF.

The chain carries TRBV7-6 and TRBJ1-5; D may be TRBD1 (5 bases). Per the germline V gene, CDR1 is SGHVS and CDR2 is FNYEAQ. Trimming removed 4 bases from V and 5 bases from J, with 15 bases in between. CDR3 length: 15 amino acids. CDR3 DNA sequence: TGTGCCAGCAGCTCCTCCGGGCAGGGCTATCAGCCCCAGCATTTT. This sequence encodes CASSSSGQGYQPQHF.

With regard to this clonotype: Germline is not matched at one junction end, which may reflect a read error. The chain joins TRBV7-7 to TRBJ2-6; no clear D gene. The CDR3 extends over 15 amino acids. The germline V gene has CDR1 SSHAT and CDR2 FNYEAQ (reference sequence). CDR3 DNA: TGTGCTAGCAGCCCTAATCCGTCTGGGGCCAACGTCCTGACTTTC. This translates into CASSPNPSGANVLTF.

Relative to its sample, this clonotype is large. The CDR3: CSARDPGAGQPQHF. The DNA for the CDR3 is TGCAGTGCTAGAGATCCGGGGGCAGGGCAGCCCCAGCATTTT. V and J are TRBV20-1 and TRBJ1-5, with D possibly TRBD1 on 6 matching bases. The CDR3 is made up of 14 amino acids. Germline V gives CDR1 DFQATT, CDR2 SNEGSKA (reference sequence). V lost 0 bases, J lost 7 bases, and 13 bases lay in between.

This chain joins TRBV7-2 and TRBJ1-1; the D gene is possibly TRBD1 (6 bases). Germline values: CDR1 SGHTA, CDR2 FQGNSA. The CDR3 is 13 amino acids. Trimming left V 5 bases short and J 1 base short, with 8 bases between. CDR3 amino acids: CASSTGRNTEAFF. The CDR3 nucleotides are TGTGCCAGCAGCACAGGGCGGAACACTGAAGCTTTCTTT.